This TCR beta chain was recorded in a study of cytomegalovirus exposure and HLA in healthy donors. PCR involved 60 Vbeta and 13 Jbeta primers. TCRdb keeps only in-frame clones here, not all; method: immunoSEQ multiplex PCR. The sample holds over 100,000 clones, 55% to 65% seen once. This CDR3 spans 16 amino acids. Trimming stripped 0 bases from V and 8 bases from J, with 20 bases between. The germline V gene has CDR1 SGHKS and CDR2 YYEKEE (reference sequence). There are a few counts of this clone. This TCR was sampled from a woman between 25 and 40 years old in good health and CMV-seronegative. Sequencing was carried out using PBMCs. V and J are TRBV5-5 and TRBJ1-2; possibly TRBD1 for D (6 bases). In DNA form, the CDR3 reads TGTGCCAGCAGCTTGGGGGTTACAGGGAGTCGTAGAGGCTACACCTTC. It is translated as CASSLGVTGSRRGYTF.